Shown below are 20 T cell receptor beta chains from a single sample sequenced in a study of T-cell memory formation after mild COVID-19. TCRdb independently ran MiXCR on the 5' RACE reads; one entry per CDR3 protein. The sample lists 550,000 to 600,000 distinct CDR3 sequences, 15% to 20% occurring once. The sample was PBMCs or a T cell subset sorted from them (not recorded which). These receptors came from an adult woman who had mild COVID-19 (a few samples of this study predate the infection). Cell type and time point are not known.

This sequence joins TRBV15 and TRBJ2-5, with D uncertain. The CDR3 contains 15 residues. Trimming cost V 1 base and J 5 bases, with 14 bases left between them. CDR1 and CDR2 (germline): LNHNV, YYDKDF (reference sequence). CDR3 in DNA: TGTGCCACCAGCAGAGCGCCCTGGGGTCCGGAGACCCAGTACTTC. Translated, it gives CATSRAPWGPETQYF. Filled out from reference TRBV15 and TRBJ2-5, the complete variable domain reads DAMVIQNPRYQVTQFGKPVTLSCSQTLNHNVMYWYQQKSSQAPKLLFHYYDKDFNNEADTPDNFQSRRPNTSFCFLDIRSPGLGDTAMYLCATSRAPWGPETQYFGPGTRLLVL.

Many counts were recorded for this clonotype. The chain carries TRBV11-2 and TRBJ2-5; TRBD2 is a possible D gene (6 bases). The germline CDR1 and CDR2 sequences are SGHAT and FQNNGV. This CDR3 region has 15 residues. The V end lost 5 bases, the J end lost 3 bases, and 16 bases lay between the germline ends. CDR3 sequence reads: CASSTHLGGEETQYF. The CDR3 DNA reads as TGTGCCAGCAGCACCCACCTCGGAGGGGAAGAGACCCAGTACTTC.

This chain links TRBV7-8 with TRBJ2-3, with unresolved D. The V end was cut by 2 bases, the J end by 3 bases, with 15 bases between. Germline V gene data show CDR1 as SGHVS and CDR2 as FQNEAQ. There are 16 residues in the CDR3. CDR3 nucleotide sequence: TGTGCCAGCAGCTTACTTGTCAATATTGAGACAGATACGCAGTATTTT. Protein product: CASSLLVNIETDTQYF.

In this sample, this clonotype turned up a few times. The rearrangement uses TRBV12-3 or TRBV12-4 and TRBJ1-2, with a possible D match to TRBD1 (5 bases). V was clipped by 4 bases and J by 4 bases, with 10 bases between them. The CDR3 consists of 13 residues. This CDR3 reads CASSSQGIYGYTF. The CDR3 nucleotides read TGTGCCAGCAGTTCCCAGGGAATCTATGGCTACACCTTC.

The chain links TRBV27 to TRBJ2-3; D perhaps matches TRBD2 (7 bases). Trimming pared 4 bases from V and 5 bases from J, leaving 16 bases between. This CDR3 is 15 amino acids long. Germline V gene lookup returns CDR1 MNHEY and CDR2 SMNVEV (reference sequence). The CDR3 nucleotides are TGTGCCAGCAGTTGGGCCGCGGGGGCCAAAGATACGCAGTATTTT. Its translation: CASSWAAGAKDTQYF.

This clonotype was observed a handful of times. This chain uses TRBV20-1 with TRBJ1-1; 8 bases are a match to TRBD1. Germline CDR1 reads DFQATT; CDR2 reads SNEGSKA (reference sequence). This CDR3 has 16 amino acids. Losses at the gene ends were 1 base for V and 4 bases for J; bases not matched to a gene: 11. This chain's CDR3 is CSARAPDRVVGTEAFF. CDR3 in DNA: TGCAGTGCTAGAGCCCCGGACAGGGTGGTCGGCACTGAAGCTTTCTTT.

A few counts support this clonotype. J is TRBJ2-7 and V is TRBV9; a weak D match, TRBD1 (6 bases). CDR1 is SGDLS and CDR2 is YYNGEE in the germline V gene. V was trimmed by 0 bases and J by 4 bases, leaving 23 bases between them. The CDR3 sequence is 18 residues long. The CDR3 sequence: CASSVGVGGRPDVYEQYF. The CDR3 coding sequence is TGTGCCAGCAGCGTAGGAGTTGGGGGCCGGCCGGATGTTTACGAGCAGTACTTC.

This clonotype occurred a few times. V and J are TRBV6-6 and TRBJ1-6; 7 bases map to TRBD1. The CDR3 runs to 19 residues. Germline-derived CDR1 and CDR2 are MNHNY and SVGAGI (reference sequence). V dropped 3 bases and J dropped 2; count of bases not matched to a gene: 13. CDR3 coding DNA: TGTGCCAGCAGTTATAATGGACAGGAGAACAGGGCCTATAATTCACCCCTCCACTTT. Translated: CASSYNGQENRAYNSPLHF.

The rearrangement links TRBV4-1 to TRBJ2-3, with D perhaps TRBD2 (6 bases). This CDR3 is built from 16 residues. Germline-derived CDR1 and CDR2 are MGHRA and YSYEKL. The V and J ends lost 0 bases and 1 base respectively, with 11 bases between them. The CDR3 is CASSQDAGLGTDTQYF. In DNA form, the CDR3 reads TGCGCCAGCAGCCAAGACGCGGGGCTGGGCACAGATACGCAGTATTTT.

The chain joins TRBV12-3 or TRBV12-4 to TRBJ2-6, with D uncertain. V was clipped by 6 bases and J by 4 bases, with 7 bases between them. This CDR3 is 13 amino acids long. The CDR3 region is CASSESGANVLTF. The CDR3 DNA is TGTGCCAGCAGCGAGAGCGGGGCCAACGTCCTGACTTTC.

This clonotype has just a few counts. V and J are TRBV9 and TRBJ1-6; TRBD1 might be the D (6 bases). Trimming shortened V by 3 bases and J by 7 bases, and 17 bases separated the two germline ends. Germline-derived CDR1 and CDR2 are SGDLS and YYNGEE. The CDR3 spans 16 residues. The CDR3 spells CASSGKTRDTNSPLHF. The CDR3 nucleotides read TGTGCCAGCAGCGGAAAAACCCGGGACACGAATTCACCCCTCCACTTT.

This clonotype appeared a few times. This rearrangement joins TRBV12-3 or TRBV12-4 to TRBJ2-7; TRBD1 matches 11 bases. The ends lost 6 bases at V and 2 bases at J; junction bases unmatched: 6. The CDR3 sequence is 15 residues long. Here the CDR3 reads CASSHGQGAAYEQYF. As DNA, the CDR3 is TGTGCCAGCAGCCACGGACAGGGGGCAGCCTACGAGCAGTACTTC.

The chain couples TRBV2 to TRBJ2-7; 11 bases line up with TRBD2. With 6 bases clipped from V and 7 bases from J, the junction kept 8 bases outside the gene matches. CDR1 is SNHLY and CDR2 is FYNNEI in the germline V gene. This CDR3 spans 14 amino acids. CDR3 sequence: CASSAGTSGGEQYF. CDR3 in DNA: TGTGCCAGCAGCGCCGGGACTAGCGGAGGTGAGCAGTACTTC.

This clonotype was detected a few times. This chain uses TRBV5-1 with TRBJ2-7, with 7 bases lining up with TRBD1. After removal of 4 bases from V and 4 bases from J, the junction contained 11 bases not matched to a gene. This CDR3 contains 15 residues. CDR1 and CDR2 (germline): SGHRS, YFSETQ. The CDR3 DNA sequence: TGCGCCAGCAGCCCGGGGACAGAGTCTTTTTACGAGCAGTACTTC. This codes for CASSPGTESFYEQYF.

The V gene is TRBV6-1, the J gene TRBJ1-5, with 8 bases matching TRBD1. From germline, CDR1 is MNHNS and CDR2 SASEGT. After removal of 6 bases from V and 0 bases from J, the junction contained 7 bases not matched to a gene. The CDR3 totals 16 residues. The CDR3 region is CASRWGTGYSNQPQHF. As DNA, the CDR3 is TGTGCCAGCAGATGGGGGACAGGTTATAGCAATCAGCCCCAGCATTTT.

This chain links TRBV15 with TRBJ2-3; D call uncertain. Trimming cost V 1 base and J 4 bases, with 9 bases left between them. CDR1 LNHNV and CDR2 YYDKDF come from the germline V gene (reference sequence). The CDR3 has 14 amino acids. CDR3 coding DNA: TGTGCCACCAGCAGAGGGCTGGATTCAGATACGCAGTATTTT. Its translation is CATSRGLDSDTQYF.

The chain employs TRBV18 and TRBJ1-5, with D unclear. In germline, CDR1 is KGHSH, CDR2 LQKENI. This CDR3 has 13 residues. V shed 3 bases and J shed 5 bases, with 8 bases lying between them. Here the CDR3 reads CASSPSYYQPQHF. CDR3 sequence (DNA): TGTGCCAGCTCACCTTCTTACTATCAGCCCCAGCATTTT. Filled out from reference TRBV18 and TRBJ1-5, the complete variable domain reads NAGVMQNPRHLVRRRGQEARLRCSPMKGHSHVYWYRQLPEEGLKFMVYLQKENIIDESGMPKERFSAEFPKEGPSILRIQQVVRGDSAAYFCASSPSYYQPQHFGDGTRLSIL.

The CDR3 spells CATSDLPDRGATDTQYF. In nucleotides, the CDR3 is TGTGCCACCAGTGATTTGCCGGACAGGGGGGCCACAGATACGCAGTATTTT. The rearrangement uses TRBV24-1 and TRBJ2-3, with TRBD1 matching 10 bases. V dropped 0 bases and J dropped 2; count of bases not matched to a gene: 4. This CDR3 region has 17 residues. CDR1 and CDR2 (germline): KGHDR, SFDVKD.

The V gene is TRBV13, the J gene TRBJ1-4; TRBD1 matches 11 bases. The CDR3 has 15 amino acids. The V gene end was trimmed by 0 bases and the J gene end by 9 bases; junction bases not matched to a gene: 3. Germline CDR1 reads PRHDT; CDR2 reads FYEKMQ (reference sequence). CDR3 loop: CASSLGGQGDKKLFF. As DNA, the CDR3 is TGTGCCAGCAGCTTAGGGGGACAGGGGGATAAAAAACTGTTTTTT.

A few counts support this clonotype. The genes are TRBV12-3 or TRBV12-4 and TRBJ2-1; 9 nucleotides align to TRBD2. This CDR3 comprises 16 residues. With 6 bases clipped from V and 2 bases from J, the junction kept 8 bases outside the gene matches. CDR3 in amino acids: CASRSSAGGPYNEQFF. In DNA form, the CDR3 reads TGTGCCAGCAGATCGTCCGCGGGGGGGCCCTACAATGAGCAGTTCTTC.